The rows below give T cell receptor beta chains drawn from one sample of a study of response to subunit inactivated influenza vaccine. TCRdb called the RT-PCR reads again in MiXCR, with one record for every CDR3 protein. This sample has hundreds of thousands of distinct CDR3 sequences, with approximately 14% found just once. The sequenced sample was PBMCs from blood, obtained around 15 days before vaccination. These receptor sequences come from a man aged 45-60 years who received an inactivated influenza vaccine. Both conserved end residues are trimmed from each CDR3. Not all rows give a size; the values are once, few, many and, for expanded clones, a class.

CDR3aa: ASSLTSGGAWSDTQY
v_gene: TRBV3-1
j_gene: TRBJ2-3
abundance: many

CDR3aa: SAPDWQGYGYT
v_gene: TRBV20-1
j_gene: TRBJ1-2
abundance: .

CDR3aa: ASSRPGTRSAQY
v_gene: TRBV3-1
j_gene: TRBJ2-3
abundance: few

CDR3aa: ASSKDGSSYNSPLH
v_gene: TRBV2
j_gene: TRBJ1-6
abundance: few

CDR3aa: ASSLGGTIQETQY
v_gene: TRBV6-2/TRBV6-3
j_gene: TRBJ2-5
abundance: few

CDR3aa: ASSVTTGDNYGYT
v_gene: TRBV18
j_gene: TRBJ1-2
abundance: .

CDR3aa: ASSLGQGAF
v_gene: TRBV12-3/TRBV12-4
j_gene: TRBJ1-1
abundance: few

CDR3aa: ASNLAGADEQF
v_gene: TRBV6-5
j_gene: TRBJ2-1
abundance: many

CDR3aa: ASSRYRTGSHSNQPQH
v_gene: TRBV4-3
j_gene: TRBJ1-5
abundance: few

CDR3aa: ASSRQGHTEPQH
v_gene: TRBV4-3
j_gene: TRBJ1-5
abundance: .

CDR3aa: ASSRGTDNTEAF
v_gene: TRBV5-1
j_gene: TRBJ1-1
abundance: few

CDR3aa: ASSSTSGRIRGQY
v_gene: TRBV6-1
j_gene: TRBJ2-7
abundance: .

CDR3aa: SARPRGEGLAGGLTSSYNEQF
v_gene: TRBV20-1
j_gene: TRBJ2-1
abundance: few

CDR3aa: ASSLAETGGLGYT
v_gene: TRBV7-2
j_gene: TRBJ1-2
abundance: .

CDR3aa: ASSALSTTDTQY
v_gene: TRBV11-2
j_gene: TRBJ2-3
abundance: few

CDR3aa: ASSYGTSGPYNNEQF
v_gene: TRBV7-3
j_gene: TRBJ2-1
abundance: .

CDR3aa: SAEITGGYEQY
v_gene: TRBV20-1
j_gene: TRBJ2-7
abundance: .

CDR3aa: ASTLGLVGQPYGYT
v_gene: TRBV12-3/TRBV12-4
j_gene: TRBJ1-2
abundance: many

CDR3aa: ASSQNRGETYEQY
v_gene: TRBV12-3/TRBV12-4
j_gene: TRBJ2-7
abundance: .

CDR3aa: ASSIGDGLRF
v_gene: TRBV6-2/TRBV6-3
j_gene: TRBJ2-1
abundance: many

CDR3aa: ASSAGQGMNTEAF
v_gene: TRBV7-2
j_gene: TRBJ1-1
abundance: .

CDR3aa: SARQGTSPNGYT
v_gene: TRBV20-1
j_gene: TRBJ1-2
abundance: many

CDR3aa: ASSFSGGASGELF
v_gene: TRBV28
j_gene: TRBJ2-2
abundance: many

CDR3aa: SASKRSRQGGH
v_gene: TRBV20-1
j_gene: TRBJ1-6
abundance: .

CDR3aa: ASSKGQMNTGELF
v_gene: TRBV19
j_gene: TRBJ2-2
abundance: few

CDR3aa: ATSESRRLSTDTQY
v_gene: TRBV15
j_gene: TRBJ2-3
abundance: .

CDR3aa: ASSLFGGNRETQY
v_gene: TRBV7-8
j_gene: TRBJ2-5
abundance: few

CDR3aa: SARAGGITDTQY
v_gene: TRBV20-1
j_gene: TRBJ2-3
abundance: many

CDR3aa: ASSLSWAGEYEQY
v_gene: TRBV27
j_gene: TRBJ2-7
abundance: .

CDR3aa: ASSEGPGANVLT
v_gene: TRBV6-1
j_gene: TRBJ2-6
abundance: few

CDR3aa: ASRLGTQNTEAF
v_gene: TRBV5-1
j_gene: TRBJ1-1
abundance: few

CDR3aa: ASSPAVAGGPYEQY
v_gene: TRBV7-8
j_gene: TRBJ2-7
abundance: .

CDR3aa: ASSQESDPPAQY
v_gene: TRBV4-2
j_gene: TRBJ2-3
abundance: few

CDR3aa: ASSPRLADGTDTQY
v_gene: TRBV7-2
j_gene: TRBJ2-3
abundance: many

CDR3aa: ATSSLDGTSGRGEQF
v_gene: TRBV24-1
j_gene: TRBJ2-1
abundance: .

CDR3aa: ASGGRFQETQY
v_gene: TRBV28
j_gene: TRBJ2-5
abundance: .

CDR3aa: ASSSRRYAETQY
v_gene: TRBV7-2
j_gene: TRBJ2-5
abundance: .

CDR3aa: ASSYDGRPDAEQF
v_gene: TRBV6-5
j_gene: TRBJ2-1
abundance: .

CDR3aa: ASGTPGLAGGEQY
v_gene: TRBV12-3/TRBV12-4
j_gene: TRBJ2-7
abundance: many

CDR3aa: ASGGPGTDTQY
v_gene: TRBV12-5
j_gene: TRBJ2-3
abundance: .

CDR3aa: ASLEGTSGVTGELF
v_gene: TRBV6-1
j_gene: TRBJ2-2
abundance: few

CDR3aa: SVLSGTGYEQF
v_gene: TRBV29-1
j_gene: TRBJ2-1
abundance: many

CDR3aa: ASSPRQDTEAF
v_gene: TRBV3-1
j_gene: TRBJ1-1
abundance: many

CDR3aa: ASSYGGRGEQY
v_gene: TRBV6-2/TRBV6-3
j_gene: TRBJ2-7
abundance: few

CDR3aa: ASSLVGTYNEQF
v_gene: TRBV7-2
j_gene: TRBJ2-1
abundance: many

CDR3aa: ASSLGLSWFEQY
v_gene: TRBV11-2
j_gene: TRBJ2-7
abundance: few

CDR3aa: ASSSTLGGANYGYT
v_gene: TRBV7-6
j_gene: TRBJ1-2
abundance: many